Shown below are 21 T cell receptor beta chains from a single sample sequenced in a study of technical replicates of blood from a handful of donors. TCRdb's copy holds only in-frame clones and misses some; the assay was immunoSEQ multiplex PCR. Among around 83,000 clones, approximately 90% were seen once, and the ten largest hold about 0.23%. Sequencing was done on a sample of T cells isolated from PBMCs. Every receptor here comes from a human donor in good health.

The chain links TRBV28 to TRBJ2-1, with TRBD2 matching over 14 bases. The CDR3 runs 20 residues. Germline lookup yields CDR1 MDHEN and CDR2 SYDVKM. The ends lost 8 bases at V and 4 bases at J; junction bases unmatched: 19. CDR3 protein: CASSKPPGLAGARLYNEQFF. DNA of the CDR3: TGTGCCAGCTCAAAACCCCCGGGACTAGCGGGAGCCCGACTTTACAATGAGCAGTTCTTC.

This chain uses TRBV2 with TRBJ1-5; no clear D. Trimming stripped 6 bases from V and 0 bases from J, with 12 bases between. There are 15 residues in the CDR3. Germline V gene data show CDR1 as SNHLY and CDR2 as FYNNEI. This CDR3 reads CASRRADYSNQPQHF. The CDR3 DNA reads as TGTGCCAGCAGGAGGGCAGACTATAGCAATCAGCCCCAGCATTTT.

This sequence joins TRBV6-1 and TRBJ1-1; D is undetermined. The CDR3 has 13 residues. V was clipped by 6 bases and J by 1 base, with 9 bases between them. The V gene's germline CDR1 is MNHNS and CDR2 SASEGT. This CDR3 reads CASSRGANTEAFF. The CDR3 coding sequence is TGTGCCAGCAGCCGGGGTGCGAACACTGAAGCTTTCTTT.

The chain couples TRBV6-4 to TRBJ2-1; weak D call: TRBD1 (5 bases). The ends were cut back, 0 bases at V and 10 bases at J, with 19 bases in the middle. The CDR3 extends over 16 amino acids. Germline CDR1 reads MRHNA; CDR2 reads SNTAGT. DNA for the CDR3: TGTGCCAGCAGTGACTCGGTGAGGTCAGGGTTCGGCGAGCAGTTCTTC. This encodes CASSDSVRSGFGEQFF.

This rearrangement joins TRBV5-1 to TRBJ2-3; 10 nucleotides align to TRBD1. The V and J ends lost 3 bases and 5 bases, in that order; junction bases with no gene match: 15. CDR3 size: 18 residues. Germline V gene sequence: CDR1 SGHRS, CDR2 YFSETQ. CDR3 protein: CASSSTRPWDRGLDTQYF. The CDR3 bases are TGCGCCAGCAGCTCGACCAGACCCTGGGACAGGGGCTTAGATACGCAGTATTTT.

The V gene is TRBV2, the J gene TRBJ1-4; 7 bases are shared with TRBD1. The V gene end was trimmed by 7 bases and the J gene end by 7 bases; junction bases not matched to a gene: 9. The CDR3 length is 14 residues. The germline V gene has CDR1 SNHLY and CDR2 FYNNEI. CDR3 in DNA: TGTGCCAGCAAAAGGACAGGCGGCAGTGAAAAACTGTTTTTT. Its translation is CASKRTGGSEKLFF.

This clone was detected only once. This chain connects TRBV28 to TRBJ1-2; 7 bases line up with TRBD1. CDR3 size: 17 residues. Germline loops: CDR1 MDHEN, CDR2 SYDVKM. Germline trimming cut 4 bases from V and 3 bases from J; bases unmatched to any gene: 14. In DNA, the CDR3 is TGTGCCAGCAGTTCTGGATTAGGGGGCGCCTTAGACTATGGCTACACCTTC. Encoded protein: CASSSGLGGALDYGYTF.

The rearrangement links TRBV15 to TRBJ1-2; 7 nucleotides align to TRBD1. The germline V gene encodes CDR1 LNHNV and CDR2 YYDKDF (reference sequence). J lost 1 base, V lost 7 bases, and 9 bases had no gene match. The CDR3 length is 15 residues. CDR3 in amino acids: CATNRGTDLNYGYTF. The CDR3 coding sequence is TGTGCCACCAACCGTGGGACAGACCTTAACTATGGCTACACCTTC.

The rearrangement links TRBV7-8 to TRBJ2-1, with 11 bases lining up with TRBD2. V lost 6 bases to trimming and J lost 10 bases; unmatched junction nucleotides: 14. The germline V gene encodes CDR1 SGHVS and CDR2 FQNEAQ. The CDR3 extends over 16 amino acids. In nucleotides, the CDR3 is TGTGCCAGCAGGACCCTCGGGACTAGCGGCCTTAGGGAGCAGTTCTTC. Translating gives CASRTLGTSGLREQFF. Variable domain in full (rest from reference TRBV7-8 and TRBJ2-1): GAGVSQSPRYKVAKRGQDVALRCDPISGHVSLFWYQQALGQGPEFLTYFQNEAQLDKSGLPSDRFFAERPEGSVSTLKIQRTQQEDSAVYLCASRTLGTSGLREQFFGPGTRLTVL.

The V gene is TRBV5-6, the J gene TRBJ1-1; D not resolved. Germline values: CDR1 SGHDT, CDR2 YYEEEE. CDR3 size: 14 residues. V lost 5 bases and J 3 bases, leaving 14 bases between the germline ends. The CDR3 loop is CASRTGERDTEAFF. The CDR3 DNA sequence: TGTGCCAGCAGGACGGGAGAGCGGGACACTGAAGCTTTCTTT.

The genes are TRBV28 and TRBJ1-2; 7 bases are a match to TRBD1. The V gene's germline CDR1 is MDHEN and CDR2 SYDVKM. This CDR3 has 14 amino acids. After removal of 3 bases from V and 4 bases from J, the junction contained 5 bases not matched to a gene. CDR3 region: CASSFPDRSYGYTF. The DNA of the CDR3 is TGTGCCAGCAGTTTCCCGGACAGGTCCTATGGCTACACCTTC.

The chain has TRBV7-8 and TRBJ1-3; 7 bases are a match to TRBD1. Germline CDR1 is SGHVS and CDR2 is FQNEAQ. This CDR3 contains 16 residues. J was trimmed by 4 bases and V by 5 bases; bases with no gene match: 11. The DNA of the CDR3 is TGTGCCAGCAGCAGATACCAGGGGGAATCCGGAAACACCATATATTTT. Residues: CASSRYQGESGNTIYF.

This clone was counted only a few times. The chain recombines TRBV9 with TRBJ2-3; D call uncertain. V lost 1 base to trimming and J lost 3 bases, with 12 bases between them. This CDR3 region has 15 residues. Germline CDR1 SGDLS, CDR2 YYNGEE. The CDR3 protein is CASSVSDFRTDTQYF. CDR3 coding DNA: TGTGCCAGCAGCGTAAGCGATTTTCGGACAGATACGCAGTATTTT.

The chain is built from TRBV27 and TRBJ1-5, with D possibly matching TRBD1 (5 bases). Germline assignment: CDR1 MNHEY and CDR2 SMNVEV (reference sequence). Trimming cost V 0 bases and J 4 bases, with 10 bases left between them. This CDR3 spans 15 amino acids. This CDR3 reads CASSLSRGGNQPQHF. The CDR3 nucleotides are TGTGCCAGCAGTTTATCACGGGGGGGGAATCAGCCCCAGCATTTT.

V and J are TRBV11-2 and TRBJ2-1, with D possibly being TRBD1 (5 bases). This CDR3 spans 14 amino acids. Trimming pared 1 base from V and 4 bases from J, leaving 8 bases between. CDR1 is SGHAT, CDR2 FQNNGV, per germline. This CDR3 is CASSLGDSYNEQFF. In nucleotides, the CDR3 is TGTGCCAGCAGCTTAGGAGACAGTTACAATGAGCAGTTCTTC.

J is TRBJ1-1 and V is TRBV25-1; D unresolved. The CDR3 contains 13 residues. The germline gives CDR1 MGHDK, CDR2 SYGVNS. The V end lost 2 bases, the J end lost 8 bases, and 12 bases lay between the germline ends. The CDR3 nucleotides are TGTGCCAGCAGTGAAACCCGGGTCGGCGAAGCTTTCTTT. Its protein product is CASSETRVGEAFF.

CDR3 in DNA: TGTGCCAGCAGCCAGGGGGTTGAGCAGTTCTTC. Its translation is CASSQGVEQFF. The chain recombines TRBV7-9 with TRBJ2-1, with 7 bases matching TRBD1. Trimming at V came to 5 bases and at J to 9 bases, leaving 1 base not matched to a gene. The CDR3 length is 11 residues. Looked up from germline, CDR1 is SEHNR and CDR2 is FQNEAQ (reference sequence).

This chain uses TRBV9 with TRBJ1-2; D may be TRBD1 (5 bases). The ends were cut back, 0 bases at V and 6 bases at J, with 12 bases in the middle. Per germline, CDR1 SGDLS and CDR2 YYNGEE. This CDR3 contains 14 residues. CDR3 nucleotide sequence: TGTGCCAGCAGCGTAGGTAGGGGAAGGGATGGCTACACCTTC. Its translation: CASSVGRGRDGYTF.

The chain combines TRBV6-6 with TRBJ2-2; D may be TRBD1 (5 bases). Per the germline V gene, CDR1 is MNHNY and CDR2 is SVGAGI (reference sequence). There are 14 residues in the CDR3. The V end lost 7 bases, the J end lost 6 bases, and 15 bases lay between the germline ends. The CDR3 loop reads CASKSVQAPGELFF. The CDR3, as DNA: TGTGCCAGCAAGTCGGTACAGGCCCCCGGGGAGCTGTTTTTT.

CDR3 coding DNA: TGTGCCAGCAGCCAAGGTCCAGTTCTGAGCACAGATACGCAGTATTTT. This gives the protein CASSQGPVLSTDTQYF. V is TRBV4-2 and J is TRBJ2-3; D gene unclear. Trimming shortened V by 1 base and J by 0 bases, and 11 bases separated the two germline ends. This CDR3 region has 16 residues. CDR1 is LGHNA and CDR2 is YNFKEQ in the germline V gene.

In DNA form, the CDR3 reads TGTGCCAGCAGCTTCAGCGGGAGTAACCCCGGGGCCTACGAGCAGTACTTC. Its translation is CASSFSGSNPGAYEQYF. The chain uses TRBV13 and TRBJ2-7; 8 bases line up with TRBD2. The CDR3 runs to 17 residues. Unmatched junction bases numbered 12, after V lost 3 bases and J lost 2 bases. Germline CDR1 PRHDT, CDR2 FYEKMQ (reference sequence).